The 9 T cell receptor beta chains in this list originate from one sample, sequenced in a study of T-cell reconstitution after alpha-beta-depleted transplantation in children. TCRbeta library preparation incorporated unique molecular identifiers. TCRdb re-called the PCR reads with MiXCR, one entry per CDR3 protein. This table has about 980,000 distinct CDR3 sequences, 25% to 30% appearing once. The input for sequencing was PBMCs, mostly from graft donor cells, taken 360 days after TCRalphabeta/CD19-depleted stem cell transplant. The receptors derive from a boy younger than two who had a stem cell transplant for SCID, so the T cells may come from the graft donor.

This clonotype was counted only a few times. The chain couples TRBV6-2 or TRBV6-3 to TRBJ1-5, with TRBD1 matching 10 bases. CDR1 and CDR2 (germline): MNHEY, SVGEGT. V shed 5 bases and J 0 bases; nucleotides not matched to a gene: 13. CDR3 length: 19 residues. CDR3 in amino acids: CASSAHRDRGIHSNQPQHF. The CDR3 region has the DNA TGTGCCAGCAGTGCTCACCGGGACAGGGGAATTCATAGCAATCAGCCCCAGCATTTT.

This clonotype was seen a handful of times. This rearrangement joins TRBV15 to TRBJ2-7; no clear D gene. Germline V CDR1 and CDR2: LNHNV, YYDKDF (reference sequence). V was shortened by 0 bases and J by 3 bases, with 15 bases between the two germline ends. This CDR3 is built from 16 residues. The CDR3 loop reads CATSRDETPSHYEQYF. The DNA of the CDR3 is TGTGCCACCAGCAGAGATGAAACGCCGTCCCACTACGAGCAGTACTTC.

This clonotype was found a few times. This chain uses TRBV20-1 with TRBJ1-2; 9 bases are shared with TRBD1. In germline, CDR1 is DFQATT, CDR2 SNEGSKA (reference sequence). The V segment lost 5 bases and the J segment 11 bases; nucleotides outside the gene matches: 6. The CDR3 extends over 11 amino acids. For the CDR3, the DNA is TGCAGTGCTCCGGGACAGGGAGGATACACCTTC. As protein: CSAPGQGGYTF.

Only one count was recorded for this clonotype. Written as DNA, the CDR3 is TGTGCCAGCAGCTTGAGAGGGGTGGTCACAGATACGCAGTATTTT. Amino acid sequence: CASSLRGVVTDTQYF. This chain connects TRBV28 to TRBJ2-3; D may be TRBD1 or TRBD2 (5 bases each). Germline CDR1 and CDR2: MDHEN and SYDVKM. Between the trimmed V and J ends, which lost 6 bases and 2 bases, there was a span of 15 bases. The CDR3 totals 15 residues.

This clonotype came up a few times. The rearrangement links TRBV7-9 to TRBJ2-7, with TRBD2 identical over 8 bases. Per the germline V gene, CDR1 is SEHNR and CDR2 is FQNEAQ (reference sequence). This CDR3 has 17 amino acids. Germline trimming cut 3 bases from V and 1 base from J; bases unmatched to any gene: 11. The CDR3 region has the DNA TGTGCCAGCAGCTTCGTTCGGGGTAGCGGGGAGTCCTACGAGCAGTACTTC. Translating gives CASSFVRGSGESYEQYF.

The V call is TRBV24-1, the J call TRBJ2-5, with 8 bases aligning to TRBD2. V shed 0 bases, J shed 2 bases, and the junction held 7 bases outside the gene matches. This CDR3 contains 17 residues. CDR1 and CDR2 (germline): KGHDR, SFDVKD. The CDR3 sequence: CATSDLGRGAHQETQYF. CDR3 bases: TGTGCCACCAGTGATTTGGGGCGGGGGGCTCATCAAGAGACCCAGTACTTC.

The rearrangement uses TRBV11-1 and TRBJ2-2, with D possibly being TRBD1 (5 bases). V was shortened by 5 bases and J by 3 bases, with 22 bases between the two germline ends. CDR1 SGHAT and CDR2 FQDESV come from the germline V gene (reference sequence). There are 18 residues in the CDR3. CDR3 bases: TGTGCCAGCAGCCCTAGGTTGGGGCAGGGCTTGTACACCGGGGAGCTGTTTTTT. It yields the protein CASSPRLGQGLYTGELFF.

The V call is TRBV5-6, the J call TRBJ2-1, with 12 bases matching TRBD2. CDR1 and CDR2 from the germline V gene are SGHDT and YYEEEE. V shed 0 bases, J shed 0 bases, and the junction held 4 bases outside the gene matches. The CDR3 runs 18 residues. Written as DNA, the CDR3 is TGTGCCAGCAGCTTGGGACTAGCGGGGGCTACCTCCTACAATGAGCAGTTCTTC. Translated, it gives CASSLGLAGATSYNEQFF. The full variable domain, its missing parts supplied by reference TRBV5-6 and TRBJ2-1, is DAGVTQSPTHLIKTRGQQVTLRCSPKSGHDTVSWYQQALGQGPQFIFQYYEEEERQRGNFPDRFSGHQFPNYSSELNVNALLLGDSALYLCASSLGLAGATSYNEQFFGPGTRLTVL.

CDR3 residues: CASSRPAGTENGYTF. CDR3 DNA sequence: TGTGCCAGCAGCCGCCCTGCCGGGACAGAGAATGGCTACACCTTC. The chain uses TRBV7-9 and TRBJ1-2; TRBD1 matches at 7 bases. V shed 5 bases, J shed 6 bases, and the junction held 12 bases outside the gene matches. Per the germline V gene, CDR1 is SEHNR and CDR2 is FQNEAQ (reference sequence). The length of the CDR3 is 15 residues.